The TCR beta chain described here comes from a study of Graves' ophthalmopathy and Graves' hyperthyroidism. The table lists this clonotype with many counts. Its antigen is not identified. Having ophthalmopathy, the donors showed moderate-to-severe activity, CAS ≥3 and NOSPECS ≥4, with disease lasting under 3 months. Beta-chain TCR CDR3 regions were amplified from RNA transcripts. HTBI-primed RT-PCR formed the first round, and a multiplex PCR formed the second. A single record per CDR3 protein comes from TCRdb applying MiXCR to the multiplex PCR reads. The data show roughly 480,000 distinct CDR3 sequences, about 15% seen once. General study findings and limits: In blood appeared most of the expanded thyroid clonotypes whose frequency exceeded 0.001.

V lost 2 bases to trimming and J lost 4 bases, with 12 bases between them. CDR1 and CDR2 from the germline V gene are SEHNR and FQNEAQ (reference sequence). The length of the CDR3 is 16 residues. Specimen: blood. The TCR was taken from a woman aged 25 to 45 with Graves' ophthalmopathy. The rearrangement uses TRBV7-9 and TRBJ1-6; tentative D call: TRBD1 (5 bases). CDR3 bases: TGTGCCAGCAGCTTAAGCGCAGGGCGGTATAATTCACCCCTCCACTTT. Its translation is CASSLSAGRYNSPLHF.